This T cell receptor beta chain was identified in a study of CD8 T cells in ankylosing spondylitis (dated by TCRdb to 2016 to 2017). For context, the study as a whole: To find TCR variants linked to disease, the study profiled T cell receptor beta repertoires in ankylosing spondylitis patients and healthy donors. Peripheral blood was sampled, and synovial fluid was additionally collected from ankylosing spondylitis patients. The whole study cohort included roughly 110 healthy donors and about two dozen ankylosing spondylitis patients.

Per the germline V gene, ENHRY is the CDR1 and SYGVKD is the CDR2. V sheds 8 bases and J sheds 7 bases, leaving 15 bases between their ends. Inclusive of the bounding cysteine and phenylalanine, the CDR3 is 13 residues long. The retained sequence is limited to the CDR3, 39 bases, with the frame set at the first base. Results and caveats for the whole study, not just this receptor: Some motif variants were previously reported in synovial fluid and blood of reactive arthritis patients, suggesting common disease-initiation mechanisms. The disease-linked clones had a CD8+ phenotype and were found at relatively low frequencies in peripheral blood. A TCR beta motif of about 8 highly homologous amino acid variants appeared characteristic of blood from ankylosing spondylitis patients. According to the report, matched synovial fluid samples from ankylosing spondylitis patients were significantly enriched for the disease-linked clones.

Sequencing was performed on an Illumina HiSeq 2500. Quantitative 5'-RACE with molecular barcodes was used to prepare TCR beta libraries. The study's processing was this. A new computational method, built on a probabilistic model of VDJ rearrangement, was used to identify disease-linked TCR variants. The public reads were reanalyzed by TCRdb: fastp trimming at Q25, MiXCR alignment, in-frame beta chains only. Every distinct CDR3 protein forms one entry, paired with its most common genes and DNA. The V and J calls were determined by TCRdb, not by the authors. The sample yields about 190,000 distinct CDR3 sequences; 10% to 15% were counted once. The ten top clones hold approximately 9.9% of the sample. Ten or more counts support this clonotype. Its antigen remains unidentified. No base quality values were provided; no much bigger clone lies one nucleotide off.

The sequence came from a female donor with ankylosing spondylitis or in good health (not recorded which). Recombination linked TRBV10-3 to TRBJ1-3; the best D guess is TRBD1, with 6 bases matching. Sequenced input: blood, either unsorted or a sorted T cell fraction (not recorded which). The CDR3: CAISQGQGNTIYF. DNA sequence: TGTGCCATCTCCCAGGGACAAGGGAACACCATATATTTT.